These T cell receptor beta chains were read from a single sample in a study of shared clonotypes between healthy human individuals. TCRdb's table, derived via immunoSEQ multiplex PCR, lists solely in-frame clones and lacks some. This sample carries millions of clones, around 94% of them seen once, and the ten largest clones take more than 0.12%. Sequencing was performed on naive CD4+ T cells sorted from blood. These receptors came from a man younger than 35 in good health. Both conserved end residues are part of each CDR3. The order of the fields is V gene, J gene, clone size, D gene, CDR3 protein, CDR3 DNA. D genes are given only for firm matches. Only some rows state a clone size, as once, few, many or a class for expanded clones.

>TRBV7-6|TRBJ2-6|NA|NA
CASSATEAGSGANVLTF
TGTGCCAGCAGCGCAACAGAGGCAGGGTCTGGGGCCAACGTCCTGACTTTC
>TRBV2|TRBJ2-5|NA|TRBD1
CASSEVNRGPGTETQYF
TGTGCCAGCAGTGAAGTTAACAGGGGGCCAGGGACAGAGACCCAGTACTTC
>TRBV28|TRBJ1-2|NA|NA
CASTPNPDRNYTF
TGTGCCAGCACCCCAAACCCGGACAGAAACTACACCTTC
>TRBV11-1|TRBJ2-3|NA|NA
CASSLEGSPRRDTQYF
TGTGCCAGCAGCTTAGAAGGGAGTCCCAGGAGAGATACGCAGTATTTT
>TRBV27|TRBJ1-4|NA|TRBD1
CASSLSAPTDRSNEKLFF
TGTGCCAGCAGTTTATCGGCCCCAACGGACAGGAGTAATGAAAAACTGTTTTTT
>TRBV15|TRBJ2-7|NA|NA
CATSRGLQGNEQYF
TGTGCCACCAGCAGGGGGTTACAGGGCAACGAGCAGTACTTC
>TRBV29-1|TRBJ2-7|NA|TRBD2
CSVGLASAYEQYF
TGCAGCGTTGGACTAGCGAGCGCCTACGAGCAGTACTTC
>TRBV7-3|TRBJ2-3|once|NA
CASSGQTTDTQYF
TGTGCCAGCAGCGGCCAAACCACAGATACGCAGTATTTT
>TRBV4-1|TRBJ1-1|NA|TRBD1
CATTEGQGRVTEAFF
TGCGCCACCACCGAAGGACAGGGGCGGGTTACTGAAGCTTTCTTT
>TRBV30|TRBJ2-7|NA|TRBD1
CAWTTGDPYEQYF
TGTGCCTGGACAACAGGGGATCCCTACGAGCAGTACTTC
>TRBV10-3|TRBJ1-1|NA|NA
CAIRVQEAGEAFF
TGTGCCATCAGGGTACAGGAGGCTGGTGAAGCTTTCTTT
>TRBV2|TRBJ2-7|NA|TRBD2
CASSFSGGYSYEQYF
TGTGCCAGCAGTTTTAGCGGGGGTTACTCCTACGAGCAGTACTTC
>TRBV19|TRBJ1-6|NA|NA
CASRMGREISPLHF
TGTGCCAGTAGAATGGGACGGGAGATCTCACCCCTCCACTTT
>TRBV30|TRBJ1-4|NA|NA
CAWSVQGNEKLFF
TGTGCCTGGAGTGTACAGGGTAATGAAAAACTGTTTTTT
>TRBV2|TRBJ1-2|NA|NA
CASSELDSNYGYTF
TGTGCCAGCAGCGAACTTGACAGCAACTATGGCTACACCTTC
>TRBV30|TRBJ2-1|NA|TRBD2
CAWTGGGSGMKNEQFF
TGCGCCTGGACCGGAGGTGGTAGCGGGATGAAGAATGAGCAGTTCTTC
>TRBV10-3|TRBJ1-3|NA|NA
CAIRQGSGNTIYF
TGTGCCATCAGACAGGGCTCTGGAAACACCATATATTTT
>TRBV4-3|TRBJ2-1|NA|NA
CASSQVATLVANEQFF
TGCGCCAGCAGCCAAGTAGCGACGCTAGTCGCCAACGAGCAGTTCTTC
>TRBV2|TRBJ2-7|NA|TRBD1
CASFMQGVLGEQYF
TGTGCCAGCTTTATGCAGGGGGTATTGGGGGAGCAGTACTTC
>TRBV6-5|TRBJ1-3|NA|NA
CASRDANSGNTIYF
TGTGCCAGCAGGGACGCCAATTCCGGAAACACCATATATTTT
>TRBV5-1|TRBJ2-7|NA|TRBD1
CASSLTPGTGGEQYF
TGCGCCAGCTCTCTAACCCCGGGGACAGGAGGCGAGCAGTACTTC
>TRBV6-5|TRBJ1-2|NA|NA
CASSYSGGPYGYTF
TGTGCCAGCAGTTACTCGGGGGGCCCCTATGGCTACACCTTC
>TRBV4-1|TRBJ2-7|NA|NA
CASRQTGMGEQYF
TGCGCCAGCAGACAAACAGGGATGGGCGAGCAGTACTTC
>TRBV5-5|TRBJ1-3|NA|NA
CASSLWGPGNTIYF
TGTGCCAGCAGCTTGTGGGGGCCAGGAAACACCATATATTTT
>TRBV7-9|TRBJ2-3|NA|TRBD2
CASSRRTSGSEDTQYF
TGTGCCAGCAGCCGTCGGACTAGCGGGAGTGAAGATACGCAGTATTTT
>TRBV9|TRBJ1-6|once|TRBD1
CASSPPPTGDRVNSPLHF
TGTGCCAGCAGCCCCCCACCGACAGGGGATAGAGTGAATTCACCCCTCCACTTT
>TRBV18|TRBJ1-1|NA|NA
CASSPQKGTEAFF
TGTGCCAGCTCACCACAAAAGGGGACTGAAGCTTTCTTT
>TRBV30|TRBJ1-5|NA|TRBD1
CAWTEDRGQPQHF
TGTGCCTGGACGGAAGACAGGGGTCAGCCCCAGCATTTT
>TRBV5-1|TRBJ2-7|NA|TRBD1
CASSTSTGLPYEQYF
TGCGCCAGCAGCACCTCGACAGGGCTACCCTACGAGCAGTACTTC
>TRBV6-5|TRBJ1-3|NA|TRBD1
CASSLTGSHGNTIYF
TGTGCCAGCAGTCTGACAGGGTCCCATGGAAACACCATATATTTT
>TRBV5-5|TRBJ1-2|NA|NA
CASSYPGAPNYGYTF
TGTGCCAGCAGCTACCCCGGGGCTCCTAACTATGGCTACACCTTC
>TRBV18|TRBJ2-3|NA|TRBD1
CASSPPGTGTGSTDTQYF
TGTGCCAGCTCACCCCCCGGGACAGGTACCGGGAGCACAGATACGCAGTATTTT
>TRBV18|TRBJ1-6|NA|TRBD1
CASSHEVTGTNSPLHF
TGTGCCAGCTCACACGAAGTGACAGGGACAAATTCACCCCTCCACTTT
>TRBV28|TRBJ1-1|NA|NA
CASSLYGNGAANTEAFF
TGTGCCAGCAGTTTATATGGGAATGGGGCGGCGAACACTGAAGCTTTCTTT
>TRBV7-9|TRBJ2-7|NA|NA
CASSLVTVSYEQYF
TGTGCCAGCAGCTTAGTTACGGTCTCCTACGAGCAGTACTTC
>TRBV18|TRBJ2-7|once|NA
CASSPEGRLYEQYF
TGTGCCAGCTCACCAGAAGGCAGGCTCTACGAGCAGTACTTC
>TRBV2|TRBJ2-1|NA|TRBD2
CASRDSGTSYNEQFF
TGTGCCAGCAGAGATAGCGGGACCTCCTACAATGAGCAGTTCTTC
>TRBV5-3|TRBJ2-3|NA|NA
CARSGGRSTDTQYF
TGTGCCAGAAGCGGGGGACGGAGCACAGATACGCAGTATTTT
>TRBV30|TRBJ2-5|NA|TRBD1
CAWTPGQKETQYF
TGTGCCTGGACTCCGGGACAGAAAGAGACCCAGTACTTC
>TRBV9|TRBJ2-2|NA|NA
CASSVEPSTGELFF
TGTGCCAGCAGCGTAGAACCAAGCACCGGGGAGCTGTTTTTT
>TRBV7-2|TRBJ1-3|NA|NA
CASSLGGRGGTIYF
TGTGCCAGCAGCTTAGGGGGACGGGGAGGCACCATATATTTT
>TRBV7-9|TRBJ2-5|NA|TRBD2
CASSFASGQETQYF
TGTGCCAGCAGCTTCGCTAGCGGACAAGAGACCCAGTACTTC
>TRBV20-1|TRBJ2-1|NA|NA
CSARGFDEQFF
TGCAGTGCTAGAGGTTTCGATGAGCAGTTCTTC